This TCR beta chain emerged from a study of vaccination effects on CD4 cells after COVID-19. Study background: Two-dose vaccination with either BNT162b2 or mRNA-1273 was given to the participants.

V shed 1 base and J 5 bases; nucleotides not matched to a gene: 2. The V gene's germline CDR1 is SGHTA and CDR2 FQGNSA. CDR3 length: 14 residues. Expansion with viral peptide pools was applied to antigen-specific CD4+ T cells by the ViraFEST assay prior to sequencing. Following 10 days of culture, CD4+ T cells were isolated. The person acquired a PCR-confirmed SARS-CoV-2 infection between March and December 2020. Cultures of some 1.8 million PBMC per well contained about 9.5 IU/ml IL-2 plus 10 ug/ml peptides. The assay was immunoSEQ multiplex PCR, and TCRdb's table has in-frame clones only and misses some. The table includes tens of thousands of clones, 73% detected once. As regards this clone: Its antigen remains unknown.

This chain joins TRBV7-2 and TRBJ2-1; the match to TRBD2 covers 7 bases. Here the sequenced sample was CD4+ T cells from PBMCs cultured with a peptide pool, taken before COVID-19 vaccination. This receptor was obtained from a human donor who had a prior SARS-CoV-2 infection. The chain's CDR3 is CASSLGLANNEQFF. CDR3 DNA: TGTGCCAGCAGCTTAGGACTAGCTAACAATGAGCAGTTCTTC.